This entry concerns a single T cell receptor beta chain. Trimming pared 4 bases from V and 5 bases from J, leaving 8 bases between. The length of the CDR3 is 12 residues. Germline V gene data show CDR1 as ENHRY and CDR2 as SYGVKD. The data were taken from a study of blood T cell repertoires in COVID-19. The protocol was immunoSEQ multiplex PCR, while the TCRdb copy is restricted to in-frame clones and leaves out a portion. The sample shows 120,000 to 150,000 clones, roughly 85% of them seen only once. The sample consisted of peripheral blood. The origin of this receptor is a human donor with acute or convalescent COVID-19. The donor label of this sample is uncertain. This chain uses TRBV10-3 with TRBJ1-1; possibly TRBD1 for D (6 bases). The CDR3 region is CAISAGETEAFF. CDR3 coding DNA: TGTGCCATCAGTGCAGGGGAAACTGAAGCTTTCTTT.